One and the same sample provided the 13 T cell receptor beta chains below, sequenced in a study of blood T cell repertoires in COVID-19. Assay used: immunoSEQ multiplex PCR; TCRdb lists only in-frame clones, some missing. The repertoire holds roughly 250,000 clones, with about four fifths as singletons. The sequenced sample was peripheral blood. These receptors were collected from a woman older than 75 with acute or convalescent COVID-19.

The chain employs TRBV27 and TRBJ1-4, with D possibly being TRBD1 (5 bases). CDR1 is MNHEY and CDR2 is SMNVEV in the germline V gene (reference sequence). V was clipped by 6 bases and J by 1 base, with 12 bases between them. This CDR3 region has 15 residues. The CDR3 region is CASSPPGGTNEKLFF. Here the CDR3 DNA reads TGTGCCAGCAGCCCTCCGGGGGGAACTAATGAAAAACTGTTTTTT.

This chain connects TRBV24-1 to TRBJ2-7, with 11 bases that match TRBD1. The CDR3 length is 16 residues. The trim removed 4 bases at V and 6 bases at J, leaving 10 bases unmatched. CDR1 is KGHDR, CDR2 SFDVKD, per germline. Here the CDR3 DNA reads TGTGCCACCAGTGACCCAACTCGGACAGGGGGCGTCGAGCAGTACTTC. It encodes CATSDPTRTGGVEQYF.

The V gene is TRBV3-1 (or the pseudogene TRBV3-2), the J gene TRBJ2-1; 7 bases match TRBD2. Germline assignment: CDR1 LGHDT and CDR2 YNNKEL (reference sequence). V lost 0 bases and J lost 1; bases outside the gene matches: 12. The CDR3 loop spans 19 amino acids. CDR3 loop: CASSQENPFGGGSYNEQFF. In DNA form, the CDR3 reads TGTGCCAGCAGCCAAGAGAATCCCTTTGGCGGGGGTTCCTACAATGAGCAGTTCTTC.

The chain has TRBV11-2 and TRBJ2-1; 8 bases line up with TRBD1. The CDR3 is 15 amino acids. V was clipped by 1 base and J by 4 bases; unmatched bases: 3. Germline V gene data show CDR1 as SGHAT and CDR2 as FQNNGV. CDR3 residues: CASSLGQGRYNEQFF. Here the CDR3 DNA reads TGTGCCAGCAGCTTAGGACAGGGGAGATACAATGAGCAGTTCTTC.

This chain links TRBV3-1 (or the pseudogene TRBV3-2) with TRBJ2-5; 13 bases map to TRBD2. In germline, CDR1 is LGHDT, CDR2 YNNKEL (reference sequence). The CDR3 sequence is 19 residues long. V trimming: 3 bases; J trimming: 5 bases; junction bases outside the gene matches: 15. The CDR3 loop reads CASSHMGTSGAPKGETQYF. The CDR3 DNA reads TGTGCCAGCAGCCACATGGGGACTAGCGGGGCACCAAAGGGGGAGACCCAGTACTTC.

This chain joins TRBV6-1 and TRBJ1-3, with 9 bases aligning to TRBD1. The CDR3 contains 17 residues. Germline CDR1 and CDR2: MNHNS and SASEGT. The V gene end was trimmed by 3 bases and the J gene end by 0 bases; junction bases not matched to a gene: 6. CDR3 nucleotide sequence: TGTGCCAGCAGTGATAGACAGGGGGATTCCTCTGGAAACACCATATATTTT. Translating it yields CASSDRQGDSSGNTIYF.

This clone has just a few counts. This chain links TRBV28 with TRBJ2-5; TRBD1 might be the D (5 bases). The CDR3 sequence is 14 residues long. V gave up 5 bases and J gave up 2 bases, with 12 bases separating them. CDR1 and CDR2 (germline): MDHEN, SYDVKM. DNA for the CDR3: TGTGCCAGCAGTGATCGACAGAGACAAGAGACCCAGTACTTC. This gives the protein CASSDRQRQETQYF.

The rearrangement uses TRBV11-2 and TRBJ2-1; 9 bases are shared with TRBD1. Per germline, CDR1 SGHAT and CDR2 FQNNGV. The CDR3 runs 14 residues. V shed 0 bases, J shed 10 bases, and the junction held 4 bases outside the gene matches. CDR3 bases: TGTGCCAGCAGCTTAGATCCGACAGGGGGGGAGCAGTTCTTC. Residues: CASSLDPTGGEQFF. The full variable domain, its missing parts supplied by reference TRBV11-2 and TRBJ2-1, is EAGVAQSPRYKIIEKRQSVAFWCNPISGHATLYWYQQILGQGPKLLIQFQNNGVVDDSQLPKDRFSAERLKGVDSTLKIQPAKLEDSAVYLCASSLDPTGGEQFFGPGTRLTVL.

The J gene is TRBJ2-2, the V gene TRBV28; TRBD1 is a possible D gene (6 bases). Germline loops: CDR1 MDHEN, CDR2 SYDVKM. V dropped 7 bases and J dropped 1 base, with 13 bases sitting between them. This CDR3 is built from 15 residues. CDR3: CASTRQDVNTGELFF. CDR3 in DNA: TGTGCCAGCACCCGACAGGACGTGAACACCGGGGAGCTGTTTTTT.

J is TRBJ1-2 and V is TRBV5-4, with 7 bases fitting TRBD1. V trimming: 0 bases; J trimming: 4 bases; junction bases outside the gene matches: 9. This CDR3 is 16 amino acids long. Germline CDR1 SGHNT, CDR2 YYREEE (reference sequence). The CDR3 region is CASSLGQGVSSYGYTF. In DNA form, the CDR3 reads TGTGCCAGCAGCTTGGGACAGGGAGTATCGAGCTATGGCTACACCTTC.

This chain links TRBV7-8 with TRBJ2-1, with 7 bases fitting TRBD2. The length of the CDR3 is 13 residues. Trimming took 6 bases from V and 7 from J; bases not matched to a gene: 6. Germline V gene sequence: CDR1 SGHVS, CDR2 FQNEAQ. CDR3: CASRRTGGNEQFF. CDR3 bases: TGTGCCAGCAGACGGACCGGGGGGAATGAGCAGTTCTTC.

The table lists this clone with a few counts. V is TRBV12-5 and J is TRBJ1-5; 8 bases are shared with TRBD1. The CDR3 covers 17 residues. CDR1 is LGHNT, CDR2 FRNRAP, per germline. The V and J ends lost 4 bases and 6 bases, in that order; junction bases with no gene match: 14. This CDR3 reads CASGSPPRQGLGQPQHF. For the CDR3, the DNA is TGTGCTAGTGGTTCGCCTCCGAGACAGGGGTTGGGTCAGCCCCAGCATTTT.

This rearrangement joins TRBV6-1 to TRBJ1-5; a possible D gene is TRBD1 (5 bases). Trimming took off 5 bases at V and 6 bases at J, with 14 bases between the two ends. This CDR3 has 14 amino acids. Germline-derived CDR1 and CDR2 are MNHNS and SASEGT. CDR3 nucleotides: TGTGCCAGCAGTCGGGGGTACGGCAGTCAGCCCCAGCATTTT. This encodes CASSRGYGSQPQHF.